One and the same sample provided the 7 T cell receptor beta chains below, sequenced in a study of T cell responses to AZD1222 COVID-19 vaccine. Assay: immunoSEQ multiplex PCR; the TCRdb copy retains only in-frame clones and omits some. The sample yields about 94,000 clones, 85% seen once. The starting material was peripheral blood, obtained 28 days after the second AZD1222 dose. The source of these receptors is an adult who received the AZD1222 COVID-19 vaccine.

This chain links TRBV7-2 with TRBJ2-1; weak D call: TRBD2 (5 bases). The CDR3 sequence is 16 residues long. CDR1 and CDR2 (germline): SGHTA, FQGNSA. Trimming stripped 5 bases from V and 5 bases from J, with 19 bases between. CDR3 sequence reads: CASSARFGLSHNEQFF. In DNA, the CDR3 is TGTGCCAGCAGCGCCCGCTTTGGACTCTCGCACAATGAGCAGTTCTTC. Filled out from reference TRBV7-2 and TRBJ2-1, the complete variable domain reads GAGVSQSPSNKVTEKGKDVELRCDPISGHTALYWYRQSLGQGLEFLIYFQGNSAPDKSGLPSDRFSAERTGGSVSTLTIQRTQQEDSAVYLCASSARFGLSHNEQFFGPGTRLTVL.

The chain joins TRBV4-3 to TRBJ1-2, with D possibly TRBD1 on 5 matching bases. The length of the CDR3 is 16 residues. V lost 5 bases and J lost 6, with 22 bases in between. The germline CDR1 and CDR2 sequences are LGHNA and YSLEER. CDR3 DNA: TGCGCCAGCAGCTCAGTGGTCCCAGGGTTCTCGAATGGCTACACCTTC. It yields the protein CASSSVVPGFSNGYTF.

The chain couples TRBV2 to TRBJ1-2; D gene ambiguous. The germline gives CDR1 SNHLY, CDR2 FYNNEI. V lost 6 bases, J lost 4 bases, and 9 bases lay in between. This CDR3 is built from 12 residues. In DNA form, the CDR3 reads TGTGCCAGCAGCGGGGAGGGCTATGGCTACACCTTC. This encodes CASSGEGYGYTF.

V is TRBV27 and J is TRBJ1-1, with D maybe TRBD1 (5 bases). The germline gives CDR1 MNHEY, CDR2 SMNVEV (reference sequence). The V end was cut by 4 bases, the J end by 1 base, with 19 bases between. The CDR3 spans 17 residues. The CDR3 sequence is CASSWGGDRLTNTEAFF. Written as DNA, the CDR3 is TGTGCCAGCAGTTGGGGGGGGGACCGATTGACGAACACTGAAGCTTTCTTT.

The rearrangement uses TRBV29-1 and TRBJ1-2; 7 nucleotides match TRBD1. Germline V gene lookup returns CDR1 SQVTM and CDR2 ANQGSEA. Trimming at V came to 3 bases and at J to 7 bases, leaving 8 bases not matched to a gene. The CDR3 loop spans 13 amino acids. This CDR3 reads CSVDSPGGVGYTF. Here the CDR3 DNA reads TGCAGCGTTGATTCGCCAGGGGGAGTTGGCTACACCTTC.

V usage is TRBV18 and J usage is TRBJ2-7, with TRBD2 matching over 11 bases. V shed 3 bases and J 7 bases; nucleotides not matched to a gene: 5. This CDR3 spans 14 amino acids. In germline, CDR1 is KGHSH, CDR2 LQKENI. The CDR3 DNA reads TGTGCCAGCTCACCTCGACTAGCGGGAATTGAGCAGTACTTC. Amino acid sequence: CASSPRLAGIEQYF.

The chain is built from TRBV4-1 and TRBJ2-7; the D is unclear. V lost 1 base and J lost 5, with 24 bases in between. This CDR3 has 18 residues. Germline assignment: CDR1 MGHRA and CDR2 YSYEKL. CDR3 bases: TGCGCCAGCAGCCAAGTTTTGGGAACCCGGGCTACCTTCAACGAGCAGTACTTC. Translated: CASSQVLGTRATFNEQYF.